Reported below is one T cell receptor beta chain. The data were produced by immunoSEQ multiplex PCR, yet TCRdb's version contains in-frame clones alone and is incomplete. The sample yields over 55,000 clones, roughly 90% seen once. This entry belongs to a study of T cell changes during pregnancy in multiple sclerosis. The CDR3 totals 15 residues. The germline gives CDR1 SQVTM, CDR2 ANQGSEA. V shed 4 bases and J shed 1 base, with 14 bases lying between them. The sample consisted of peripheral blood, taken after pregnancy. The chain joins TRBV29-1 to TRBJ1-5; the D gene is possibly TRBD1 (5 bases). This sequence was found in a female donor in good health, enrolled as a control in a pregnancy study. CDR3 in amino acids: CSVALQDGSNQPQHF. The CDR3 nucleotides read TGCAGCGTTGCTCTACAGGACGGCAGCAATCAGCCCCAGCATTTT.